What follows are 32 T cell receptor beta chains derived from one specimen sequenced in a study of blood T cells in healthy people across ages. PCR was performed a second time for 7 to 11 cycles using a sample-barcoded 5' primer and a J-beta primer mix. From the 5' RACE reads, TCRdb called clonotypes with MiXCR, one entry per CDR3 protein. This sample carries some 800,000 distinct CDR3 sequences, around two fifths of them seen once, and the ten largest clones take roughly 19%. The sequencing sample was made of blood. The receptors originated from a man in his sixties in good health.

The CDR3 nucleotides are TGTGCCAGCAGTGACTCTAGGCGGGGGAGATACAATGAGCAGTTCTTC. Translating gives CASSDSRRGRYNEQFF. The rearrangement links TRBV6-4 to TRBJ2-1; 7 bases agree with TRBD2. Trimming removed 0 bases from V and 4 bases from J; junction bases left unmatched: 6. The CDR3 loop spans 16 amino acids. Germline V gene data show CDR1 as MRHNA and CDR2 as SNTAGT.

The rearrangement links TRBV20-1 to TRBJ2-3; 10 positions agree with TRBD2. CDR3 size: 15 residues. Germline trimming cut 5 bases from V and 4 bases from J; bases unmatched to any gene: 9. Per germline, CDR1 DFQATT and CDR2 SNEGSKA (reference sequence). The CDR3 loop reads CSALRPGLASDTQYF. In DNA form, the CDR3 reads TGCAGTGCTCTACGCCCGGGACTAGCGTCAGATACGCAGTATTTT.

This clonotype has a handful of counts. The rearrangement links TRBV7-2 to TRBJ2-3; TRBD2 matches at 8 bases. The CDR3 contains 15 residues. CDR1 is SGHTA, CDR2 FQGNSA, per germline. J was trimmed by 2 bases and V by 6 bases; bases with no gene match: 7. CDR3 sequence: CASSWRAGDTDTQYF. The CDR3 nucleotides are TGTGCCAGCAGTTGGAGAGCGGGGGACACAGATACGCAGTATTTT.

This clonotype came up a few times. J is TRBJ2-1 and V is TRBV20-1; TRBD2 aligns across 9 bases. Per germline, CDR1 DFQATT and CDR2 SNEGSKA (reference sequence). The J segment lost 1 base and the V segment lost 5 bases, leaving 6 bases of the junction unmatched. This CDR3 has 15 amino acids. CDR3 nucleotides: TGCAGTGCTGGTAATAGCGGGGGTTCCTACAATGAGCAGTTCTTC. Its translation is CSAGNSGGSYNEQFF.

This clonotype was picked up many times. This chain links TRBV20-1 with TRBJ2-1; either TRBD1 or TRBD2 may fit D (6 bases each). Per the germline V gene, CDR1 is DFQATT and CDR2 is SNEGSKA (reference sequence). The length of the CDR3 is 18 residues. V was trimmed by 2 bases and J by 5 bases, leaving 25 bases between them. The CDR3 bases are TGCAGTGCTAGAATCAATCGGGGGCTCCTTGGGGCCCACAATGAGCAGTTCTTC. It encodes CSARINRGLLGAHNEQFF.

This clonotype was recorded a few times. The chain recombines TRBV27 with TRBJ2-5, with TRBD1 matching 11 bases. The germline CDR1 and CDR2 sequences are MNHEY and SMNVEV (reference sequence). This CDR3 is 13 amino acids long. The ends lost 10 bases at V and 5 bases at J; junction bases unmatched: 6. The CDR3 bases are TGTGCCAAGGACAGGGGGCCCGGGGAGACCCAGTACTTC. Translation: CAKDRGPGETQYF.

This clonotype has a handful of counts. The CDR3 here is CAISGTSGGYEQYF. CDR3 coding DNA: TGTGCCATCAGCGGGACTAGCGGGGGTTACGAGCAGTACTTC. The chain recombines TRBV10-3 with TRBJ2-7; TRBD2 matches at 14 bases. Germline V gene lookup returns CDR1 ENHRY and CDR2 SYGVKD. V shed 6 bases and J 4 bases; nucleotides not matched to a gene: 2. This CDR3 comprises 14 residues.

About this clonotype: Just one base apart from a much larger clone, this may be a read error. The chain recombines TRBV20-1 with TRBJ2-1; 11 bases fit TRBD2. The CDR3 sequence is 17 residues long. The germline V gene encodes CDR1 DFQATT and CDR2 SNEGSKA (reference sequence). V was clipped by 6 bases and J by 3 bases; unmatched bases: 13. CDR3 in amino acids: CSAPSLGLAVRYNEQFF. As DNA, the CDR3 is TGCAGTGCGCCCTCCCTGGGACTAGCGGTGCGCTACAATGAGCAGTTCTTC.

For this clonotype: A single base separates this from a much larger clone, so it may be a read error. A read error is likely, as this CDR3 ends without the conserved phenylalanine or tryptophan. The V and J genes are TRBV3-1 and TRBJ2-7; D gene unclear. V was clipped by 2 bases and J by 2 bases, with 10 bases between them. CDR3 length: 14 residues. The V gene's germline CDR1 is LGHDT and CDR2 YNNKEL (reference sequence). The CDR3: CASSQTDGAYEQYS. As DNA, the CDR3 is TGTGCCAGCAGCCAAACGGACGGAGCCTACGAGCAGTACTCC.

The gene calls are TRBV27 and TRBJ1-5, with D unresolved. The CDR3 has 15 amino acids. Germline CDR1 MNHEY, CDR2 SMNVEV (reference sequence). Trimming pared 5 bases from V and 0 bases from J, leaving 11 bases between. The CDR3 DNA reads TGTGCCAGCAGTCCAACAGAGCATAGCAATCAGCCCCAGCATTTT. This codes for CASSPTEHSNQPQHF.

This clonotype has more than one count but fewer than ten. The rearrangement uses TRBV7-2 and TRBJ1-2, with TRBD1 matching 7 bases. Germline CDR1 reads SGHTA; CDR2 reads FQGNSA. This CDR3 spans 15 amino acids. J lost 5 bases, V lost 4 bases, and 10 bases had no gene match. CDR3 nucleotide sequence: TGTGCCAGCAGCTCAAGGGGGGACAGTAAATATGGCTACACCTTC. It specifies CASSSRGDSKYGYTF.

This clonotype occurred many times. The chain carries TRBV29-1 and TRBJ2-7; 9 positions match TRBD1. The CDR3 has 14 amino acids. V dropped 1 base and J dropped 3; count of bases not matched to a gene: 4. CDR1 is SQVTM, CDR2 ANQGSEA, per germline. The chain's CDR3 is CSVEVTGQGYEQYF. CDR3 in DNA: TGCAGCGTTGAAGTTACGGGACAGGGCTACGAGCAGTACTTC.

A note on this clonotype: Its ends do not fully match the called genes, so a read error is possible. The CDR3 nucleotides read TGTGCCAGCAGTTTCATCTCCACATATACGCAGTATTTT. This codes for CASSFISTYTQYF. The V call is TRBV27, the J call TRBJ2-3; D ambiguous. This CDR3 contains 13 residues. Germline V gene sequence: CDR1 MNHEY, CDR2 SMNVEV (reference sequence).

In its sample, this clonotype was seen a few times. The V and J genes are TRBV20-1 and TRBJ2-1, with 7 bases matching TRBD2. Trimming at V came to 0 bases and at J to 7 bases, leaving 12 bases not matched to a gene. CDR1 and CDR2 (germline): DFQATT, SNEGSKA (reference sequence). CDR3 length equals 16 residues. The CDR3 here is CSARDPRGGGDNEQFF. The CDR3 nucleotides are TGCAGTGCTAGAGATCCGCGTGGCGGGGGAGATAATGAGCAGTTCTTC.

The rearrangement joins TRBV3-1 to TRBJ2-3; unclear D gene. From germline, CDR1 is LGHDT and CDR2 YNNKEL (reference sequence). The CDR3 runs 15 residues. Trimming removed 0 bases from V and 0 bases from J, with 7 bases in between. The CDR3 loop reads CASSQDPVSTDTQYF. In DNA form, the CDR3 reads TGTGCCAGCAGCCAAGATCCGGTGAGCACAGATACGCAGTATTTT.

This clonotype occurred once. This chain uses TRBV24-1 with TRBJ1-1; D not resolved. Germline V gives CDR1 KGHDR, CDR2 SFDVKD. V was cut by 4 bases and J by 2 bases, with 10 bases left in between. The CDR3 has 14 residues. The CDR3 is CATSEGPTNTEAFF. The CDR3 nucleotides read TGTGCCACCAGTGAAGGGCCCACCAACACTGAAGCTTTCTTT.

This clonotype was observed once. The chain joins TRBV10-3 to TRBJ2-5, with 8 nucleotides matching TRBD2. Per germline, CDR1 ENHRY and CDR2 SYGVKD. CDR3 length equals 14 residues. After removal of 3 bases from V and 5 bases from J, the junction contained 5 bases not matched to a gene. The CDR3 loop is CAISDGLAGETQYF. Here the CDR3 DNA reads TGTGCCATCAGTGACGGACTAGCTGGCGAGACCCAGTACTTC.

Here the CDR3 reads CASSGGYTEAFF. The CDR3 nucleotides are TGCGCCAGCAGCGGGGGGTACACTGAAGCTTTCTTT. This rearrangement joins TRBV5-1 to TRBJ1-1, with a tentative D call TRBD1 (5 bases). Deletions cut 4 bases from V and 3 bases from J, with 7 bases between. CDR1 SGHRS and CDR2 YFSETQ come from the germline V gene. The CDR3 is 12 residues long.

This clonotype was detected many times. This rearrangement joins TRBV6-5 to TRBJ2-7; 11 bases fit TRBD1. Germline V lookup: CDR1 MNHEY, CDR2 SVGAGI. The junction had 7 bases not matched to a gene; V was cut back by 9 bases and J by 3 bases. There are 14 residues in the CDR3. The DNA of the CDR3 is TGTGCCAGTTGCCGGGACAGGGGGTTCTACGAGCAGTACTTC. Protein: CASCRDRGFYEQYF.

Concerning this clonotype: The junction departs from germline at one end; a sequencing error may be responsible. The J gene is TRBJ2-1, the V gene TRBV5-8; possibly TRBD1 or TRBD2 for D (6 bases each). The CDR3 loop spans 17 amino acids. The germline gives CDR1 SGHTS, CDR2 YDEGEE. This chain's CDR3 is CASISSSGASSCNEQFF. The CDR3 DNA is TGTGCCAGCATCTCCTCCTCGGGGGCCAGCTCCTGCAATGAGCAGTTCTTC.

CDR3 loop: CASTGLSETQYF. DNA of the CDR3: TGTGCCAGCACGGGCCTGTCAGAGACCCAGTACTTC. The V call is TRBV28, the J call TRBJ2-5, with D hard to call. With 7 bases removed from V and 4 bases from J, the gap between germline ends came to 10 bases. This CDR3 is built from 12 residues. From germline, CDR1 is MDHEN and CDR2 SYDVKM. The complete variable domain, with remaining parts taken from reference TRBV28 and TRBJ2-5, reads DVKVTQSSRYLVKRTGEKVFLECVQDMDHENMFWYRQDPGLGLRLIYFSYDVKMKEKGDIPEGYSVSREKKERFSLILESASTNQTSMYLCASTGLSETQYFGPGTRLLVL.

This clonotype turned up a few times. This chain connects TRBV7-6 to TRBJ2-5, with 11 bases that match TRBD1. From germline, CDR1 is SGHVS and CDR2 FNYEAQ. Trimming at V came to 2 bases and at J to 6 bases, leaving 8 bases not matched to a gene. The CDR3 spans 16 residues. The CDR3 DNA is TGTGCCAGCAGCTTAAGTCGGGGACAGGGGGGGAAGACCCAGTACTTC. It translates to CASSLSRGQGGKTQYF.

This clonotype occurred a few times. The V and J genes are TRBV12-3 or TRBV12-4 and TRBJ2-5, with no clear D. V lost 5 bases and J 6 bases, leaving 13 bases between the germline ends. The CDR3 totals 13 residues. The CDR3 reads CASSLETRKTQYF. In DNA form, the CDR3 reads TGTGCCAGCAGTCTCGAGACGCGAAAGACCCAGTACTTC.

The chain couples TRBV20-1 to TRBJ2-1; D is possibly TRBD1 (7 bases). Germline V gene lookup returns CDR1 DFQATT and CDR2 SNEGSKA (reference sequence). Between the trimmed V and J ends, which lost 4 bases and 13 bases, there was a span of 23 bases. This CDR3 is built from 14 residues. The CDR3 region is CSATGGGGGKTQFF. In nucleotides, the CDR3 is TGCAGTGCTACCGGCGGAGGGGGCGGGAAGACCCAGTTCTTC.

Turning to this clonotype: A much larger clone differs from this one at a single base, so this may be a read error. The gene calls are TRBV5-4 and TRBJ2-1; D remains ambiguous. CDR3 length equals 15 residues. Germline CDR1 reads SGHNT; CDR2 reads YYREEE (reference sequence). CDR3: CASSLAPLPYNGQFF. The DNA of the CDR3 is TGTGCCAGCAGCTTGGCCCCACTGCCCTACAATGGGCAGTTCTTC. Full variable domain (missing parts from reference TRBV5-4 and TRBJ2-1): ETGVTQSPTHLIKTRGQQVTLRCSSQSGHNTVSWYQQALGQGPQFIFQYYREEENGRGNFPPRFSGLQFPNYSSELNVNALELDDSALYLCASSLAPLPYNGQFFGPGTRLTVL.

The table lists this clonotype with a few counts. The CDR3 loop reads CASSFRPDHYEQYF. Written as DNA, the CDR3 is TGTGCCAGCAGCTTCCGCCCCGACCACTACGAGCAGTACTTC. V and J are TRBV7-9 and TRBJ2-7; D gene ambiguous. The CDR3 length is 14 residues. CDR1 is SEHNR, CDR2 FQNEAQ, per germline (reference sequence). Trimming took off 3 bases at V and 3 bases at J, with 12 bases between the two ends.

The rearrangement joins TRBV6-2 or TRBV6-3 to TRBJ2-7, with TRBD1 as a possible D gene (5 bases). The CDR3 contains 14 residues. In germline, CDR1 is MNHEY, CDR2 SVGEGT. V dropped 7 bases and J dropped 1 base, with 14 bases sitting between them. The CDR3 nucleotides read TGTGCCAGCACCGATTGGAAGGGGTCCTACGAGCAGTACTTC. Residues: CASTDWKGSYEQYF.

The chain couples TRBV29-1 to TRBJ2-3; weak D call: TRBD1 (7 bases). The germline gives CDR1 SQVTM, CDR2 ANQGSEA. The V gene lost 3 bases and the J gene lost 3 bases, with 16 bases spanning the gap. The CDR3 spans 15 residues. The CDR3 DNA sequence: TGCAGCGTTGAGGGGGGAATCAGGGGGACAGATACGCAGTATTTT. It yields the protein CSVEGGIRGTDTQYF.

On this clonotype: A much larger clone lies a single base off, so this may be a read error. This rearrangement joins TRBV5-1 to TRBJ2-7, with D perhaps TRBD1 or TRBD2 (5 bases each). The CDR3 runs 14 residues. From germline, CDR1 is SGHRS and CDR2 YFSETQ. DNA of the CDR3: TGCGCCAGCAGCAAAGAGTCGACAGACTACGAGCGGTACTTC. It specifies CASSKESTDYERYF.

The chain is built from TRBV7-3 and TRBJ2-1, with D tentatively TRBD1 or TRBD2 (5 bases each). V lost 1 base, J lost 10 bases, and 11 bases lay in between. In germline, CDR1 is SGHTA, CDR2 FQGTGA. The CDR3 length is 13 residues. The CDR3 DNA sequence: TGTGCCAGCAGCTTAATGGCCAGGGACGAGCAGTTCTTC. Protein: CASSLMARDEQFF. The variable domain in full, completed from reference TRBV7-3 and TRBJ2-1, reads GAGVSQTPSNKVTEKGKYVELRCDPISGHTALYWYRQSLGQGPEFLIYFQGTGAADDSGLPNDRFFAVRPEGSVSTLKIQRTERGDSAVYLCASSLMARDEQFFGPGTRLTVL.

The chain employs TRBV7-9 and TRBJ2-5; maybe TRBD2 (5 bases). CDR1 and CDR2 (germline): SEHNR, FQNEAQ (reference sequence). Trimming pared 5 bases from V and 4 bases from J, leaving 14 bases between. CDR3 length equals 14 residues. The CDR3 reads CASSGTGSGETQYF. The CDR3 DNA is TGTGCCAGCAGCGGCACGGGGAGCGGAGAGACCCAGTACTTC.

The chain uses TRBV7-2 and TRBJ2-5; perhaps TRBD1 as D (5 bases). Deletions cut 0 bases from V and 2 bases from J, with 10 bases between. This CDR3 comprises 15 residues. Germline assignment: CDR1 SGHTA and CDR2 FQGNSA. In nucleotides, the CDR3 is TGTGCCAGCAGCTTAGCTCCAGGGTCACAAGAGACCCAGTACTTC. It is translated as CASSLAPGSQETQYF.